This T cell receptor (beta chain) derives from a study of CD8+CD57+ T cells in acquired aplastic anemia. On the study more broadly: An average of roughly 3 ug of DNA was obtained from sorted CD4+ and CD8+ cells.

TCR beta VDJ combinations and CDR3 sequences were profiled from genomic DNA. TCRdb independently ran MiXCR on the reads; one entry per CDR3 protein. The table includes roughly 280,000 distinct CDR3 sequences, 56% detected once. The CDR3 is 13 amino acids. Trimming shortened V by 6 bases and J by 4 bases, and 12 bases separated the two germline ends. Germline values: CDR1 KGHSH, CDR2 LQKENI. This clonotype was detected ten times or more. What it binds is unknown. Study-wide results and caveats: Overlapping CD8+ CDR3 repertoires of patients and controls contained about 27 shared sequences. No significant patient-versus-control difference appeared in CD8+ Simpson's diversity.

Patients picked for sequencing had shown CD8+CD57+ cell expansion detected by flow cytometry. Receipt of therapy had not occurred in any patient by the time of blood sampling. The chain uses TRBV18 and TRBJ2-5, with a tentative D call TRBD1 (6 bases). Sequencing used sorted CD4+, CD8+, or CD8+CD57+ T cells (not recorded which) from PBMCs. The clonotype comes from a human donor with aplastic anemia. CDR3 amino acids: CASSNRDAETQYF. CDR3 nucleotides: TGTGCCAGCTCCAACAGGGATGCAGAGACCCAGTACTTC.